The present T cell receptor beta chain was sequenced within a study of T cells in tuberculosis. Findings and caveats of the study: Active tuberculosis alpha repertoires lay closer to GMM-specific TCRs than controls'.

A remark on this clone: Antigen unknown.

The method was immunoSEQ multiplex PCR; TCRdb's version includes in-frame clones alone and lacks a portion of them. The sample has 20,000 to 25,000 clones; roughly 97% are singletons. V shed 8 bases, J shed 0 bases, and the junction held 15 bases outside the gene matches. Looked up from germline, CDR1 is PRHDT and CDR2 is FYEKMQ (reference sequence). The CDR3 runs to 17 residues. Sequences were obtained from PBMCs. The sequence derives from a donor between 10 and 35 years old with latent tuberculosis or without tuberculosis infection. The chain is built from TRBV13 and TRBJ1-1; 7 bases line up with TRBD1. The CDR3 sequence: CASYLVGTATMNTEAFF. CDR3 DNA: TGTGCCAGCTATTTAGTCGGGACAGCCACTATGAACACTGAAGCTTTCTTT.